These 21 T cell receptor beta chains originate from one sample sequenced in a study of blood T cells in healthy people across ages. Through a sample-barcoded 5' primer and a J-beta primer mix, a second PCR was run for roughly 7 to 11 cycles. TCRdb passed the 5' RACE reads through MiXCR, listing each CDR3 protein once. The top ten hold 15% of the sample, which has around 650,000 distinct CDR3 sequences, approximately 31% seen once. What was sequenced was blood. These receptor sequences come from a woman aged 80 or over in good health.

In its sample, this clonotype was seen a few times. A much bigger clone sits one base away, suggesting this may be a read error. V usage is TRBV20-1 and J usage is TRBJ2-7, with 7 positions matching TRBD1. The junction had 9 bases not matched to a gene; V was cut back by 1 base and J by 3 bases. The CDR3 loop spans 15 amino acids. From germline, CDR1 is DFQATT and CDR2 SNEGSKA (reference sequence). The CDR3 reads CSARGLRQGSYEQYF. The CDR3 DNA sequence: TGCAGTGCTAGAGGTCTCAGACAGGGTAGCTACGAGCAGTACTTC.

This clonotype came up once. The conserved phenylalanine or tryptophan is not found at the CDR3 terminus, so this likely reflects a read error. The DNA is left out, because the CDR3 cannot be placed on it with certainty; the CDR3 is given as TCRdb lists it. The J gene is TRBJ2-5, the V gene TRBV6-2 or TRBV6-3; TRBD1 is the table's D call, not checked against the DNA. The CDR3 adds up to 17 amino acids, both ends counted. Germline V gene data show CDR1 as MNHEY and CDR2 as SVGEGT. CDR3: CASSSTGVRAYGYTFGS.

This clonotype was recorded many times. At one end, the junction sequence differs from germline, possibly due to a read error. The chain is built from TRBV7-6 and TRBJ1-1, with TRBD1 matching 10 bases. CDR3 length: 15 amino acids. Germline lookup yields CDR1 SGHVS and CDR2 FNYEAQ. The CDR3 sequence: CASSPRTGGNTEAFF. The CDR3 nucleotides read TGCGCCAGCAGCCCGCGGACAGGGGGGAACACTGAAGCTTTCTTT. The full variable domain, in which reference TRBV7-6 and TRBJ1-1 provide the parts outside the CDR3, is GAGVSQSPRYKVTKRGQDVALRCDPISGHVSLYWYRQALGQGPEFLTYFNYEAQQDKSGLPNDRFSAERPEGSISTLTIQRTEQRDSAMYRCASSPRTGGNTEAFFGQGTRLTVV.

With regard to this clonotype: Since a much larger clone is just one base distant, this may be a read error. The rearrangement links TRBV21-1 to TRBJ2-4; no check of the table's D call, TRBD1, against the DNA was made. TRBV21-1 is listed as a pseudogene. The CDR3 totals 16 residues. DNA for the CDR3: TGTGCCAGCAGCGATCAAGAGGGGGCCGCCAAAAACATTCAGTACTTC. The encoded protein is CASSDQEGAAKNIQYF.

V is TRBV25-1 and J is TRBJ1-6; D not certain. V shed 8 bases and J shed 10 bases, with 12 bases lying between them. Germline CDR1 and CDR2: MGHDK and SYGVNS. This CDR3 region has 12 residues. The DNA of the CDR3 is TGTGCCAGCGACTGTGCGGGGTCACCCCTCCACTTT. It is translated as CASDCAGSPLHF.

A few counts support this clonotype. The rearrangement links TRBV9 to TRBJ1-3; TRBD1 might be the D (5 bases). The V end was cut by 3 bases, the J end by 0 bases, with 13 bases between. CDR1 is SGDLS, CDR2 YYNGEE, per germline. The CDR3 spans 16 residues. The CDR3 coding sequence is TGTGCCAGCAGCGCGTCACAGGTTTACTCTGGAAACACCATATATTTT. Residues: CASSASQVYSGNTIYF.

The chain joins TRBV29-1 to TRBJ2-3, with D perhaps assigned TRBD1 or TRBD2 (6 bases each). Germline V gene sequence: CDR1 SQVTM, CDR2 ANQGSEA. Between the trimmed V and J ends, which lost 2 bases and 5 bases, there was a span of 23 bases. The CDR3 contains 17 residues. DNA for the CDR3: TGCAGCGTTGAAAACAGGGCAACGGGGGAGCTTGGAGATACGCAGTATTTT. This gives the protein CSVENRATGELGDTQYF.

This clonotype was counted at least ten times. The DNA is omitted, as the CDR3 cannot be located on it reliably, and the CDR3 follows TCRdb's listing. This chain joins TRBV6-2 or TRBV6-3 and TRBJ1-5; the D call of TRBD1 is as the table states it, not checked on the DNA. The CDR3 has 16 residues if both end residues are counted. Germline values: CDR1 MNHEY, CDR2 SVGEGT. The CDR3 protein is CASSTSDRLSNQPQHF.

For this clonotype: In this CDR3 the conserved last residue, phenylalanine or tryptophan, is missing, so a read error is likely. CDR3 bases: TGCGCCAGCAGCCCTCGCCAGGCCTCCTACGAGCAGTACAAC. The encoded protein is CASSPRQASYEQYN. J is TRBJ2-7 and V is TRBV5-1; D unclear. Germline assignment: CDR1 SGHRS and CDR2 YFSETQ. The CDR3 sequence is 14 residues long. Trimming took off 4 bases at V and 0 bases at J, with 11 bases between the two ends.

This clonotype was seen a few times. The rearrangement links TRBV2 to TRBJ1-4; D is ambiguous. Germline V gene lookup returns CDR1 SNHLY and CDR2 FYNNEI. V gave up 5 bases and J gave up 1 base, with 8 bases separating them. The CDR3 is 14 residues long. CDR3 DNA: TGTGCCAGCAGTTGGGTGCGAACTAATGAAAAACTGTTTTTT. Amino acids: CASSWVRTNEKLFF.

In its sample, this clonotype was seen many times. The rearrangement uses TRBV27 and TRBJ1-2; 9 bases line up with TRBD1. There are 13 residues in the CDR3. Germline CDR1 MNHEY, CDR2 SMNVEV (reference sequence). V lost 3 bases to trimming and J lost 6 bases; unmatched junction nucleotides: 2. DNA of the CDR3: TGTGCCAGCAGTTTTAGACAGGGGGATGGCTACACCTTC. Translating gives CASSFRQGDGYTF.

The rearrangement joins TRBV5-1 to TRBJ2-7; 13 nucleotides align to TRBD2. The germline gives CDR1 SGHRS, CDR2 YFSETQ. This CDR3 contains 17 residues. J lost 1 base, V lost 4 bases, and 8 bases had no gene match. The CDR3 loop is CASSLGTSGAKSYEQYF. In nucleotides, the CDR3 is TGCGCCAGCAGCCTCGGGACTAGCGGGGCCAAATCCTACGAGCAGTACTTC.

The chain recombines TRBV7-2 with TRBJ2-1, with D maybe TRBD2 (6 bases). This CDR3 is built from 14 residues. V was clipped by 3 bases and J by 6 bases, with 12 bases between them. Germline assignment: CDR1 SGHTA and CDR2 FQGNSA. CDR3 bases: TGTGCCAGCAGCTTGGGCGGGGCGGCCAATGAGCAGTTCTTC. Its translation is CASSLGGAANEQFF.

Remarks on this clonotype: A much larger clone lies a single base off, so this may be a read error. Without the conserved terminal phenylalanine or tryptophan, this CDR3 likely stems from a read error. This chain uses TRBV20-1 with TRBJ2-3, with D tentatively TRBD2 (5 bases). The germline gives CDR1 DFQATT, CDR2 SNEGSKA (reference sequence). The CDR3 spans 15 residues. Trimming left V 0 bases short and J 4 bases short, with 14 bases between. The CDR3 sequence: CSARDPNGVADTQYV. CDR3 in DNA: TGCAGTGCTAGAGACCCTAACGGGGTTGCAGATACGCAGTATGTT.

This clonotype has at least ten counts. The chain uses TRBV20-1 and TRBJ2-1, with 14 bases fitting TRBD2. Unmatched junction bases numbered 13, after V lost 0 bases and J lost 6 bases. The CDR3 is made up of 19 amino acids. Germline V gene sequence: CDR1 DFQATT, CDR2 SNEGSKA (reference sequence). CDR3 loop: CSARDPLRLTSGGANEQFF. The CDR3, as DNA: TGCAGTGCTAGAGATCCCCTCCGCTTGACTAGCGGGGGGGCCAATGAGCAGTTCTTC.

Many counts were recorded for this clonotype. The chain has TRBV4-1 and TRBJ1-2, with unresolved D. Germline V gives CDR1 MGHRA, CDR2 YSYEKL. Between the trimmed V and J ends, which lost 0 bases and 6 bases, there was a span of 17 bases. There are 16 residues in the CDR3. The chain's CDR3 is CASSQDYAVAGDGYTF. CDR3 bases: TGCGCCAGCAGCCAAGATTATGCCGTAGCAGGAGATGGCTACACCTTC.

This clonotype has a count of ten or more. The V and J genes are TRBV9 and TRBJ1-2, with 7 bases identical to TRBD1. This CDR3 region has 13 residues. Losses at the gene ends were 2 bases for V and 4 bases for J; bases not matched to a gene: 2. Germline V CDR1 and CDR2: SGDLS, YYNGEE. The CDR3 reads CASSVGTVYGYTF. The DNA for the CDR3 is TGTGCCAGCAGCGTGGGGACAGTCTATGGCTACACCTTC.

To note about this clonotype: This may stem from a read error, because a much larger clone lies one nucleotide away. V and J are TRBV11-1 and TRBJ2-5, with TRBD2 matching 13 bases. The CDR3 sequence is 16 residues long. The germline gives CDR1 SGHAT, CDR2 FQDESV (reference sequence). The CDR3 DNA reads TGTGCCGGCAGCCGTGAACTAGCGGGGGGGGGAGAGACCCAGTACTTC. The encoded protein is CAGSRELAGGGETQYF.

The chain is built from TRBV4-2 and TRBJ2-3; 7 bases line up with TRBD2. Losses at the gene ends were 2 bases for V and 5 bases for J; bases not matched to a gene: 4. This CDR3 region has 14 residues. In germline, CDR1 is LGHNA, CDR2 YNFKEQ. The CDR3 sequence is CASSQPGEGDTQYF. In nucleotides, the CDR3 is TGTGCCAGCAGCCAACCGGGGGAGGGAGATACGCAGTATTTT.

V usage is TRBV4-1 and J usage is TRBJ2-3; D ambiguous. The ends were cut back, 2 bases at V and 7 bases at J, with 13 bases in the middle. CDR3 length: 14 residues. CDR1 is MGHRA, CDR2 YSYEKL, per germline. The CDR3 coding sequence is TGCGCCAGCAGCCAAACCCCGAGCGCCAATACGCAGTATTTT. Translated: CASSQTPSANTQYF.

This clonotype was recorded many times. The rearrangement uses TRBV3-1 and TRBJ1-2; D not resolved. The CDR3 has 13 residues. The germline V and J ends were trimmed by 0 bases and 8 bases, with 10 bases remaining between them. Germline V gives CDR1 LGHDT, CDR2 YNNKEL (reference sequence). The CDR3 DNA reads TGTGCCAGCAGCCAAGAATTTAAGCGGGGCTACACCTTC. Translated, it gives CASSQEFKRGYTF.